This T cell receptor beta chain was captured by sequencing in a study of cytomegalovirus exposure and HLA in healthy donors. About the research overall: Earlier work reported 100 million to 130 million unique TCR beta sequences from about 170 million T cells. Study-level findings and limits: Most of the CMV-associated TCR beta chains (in a later analysis) appeared to be HLA-restricted.

Trimming pared 7 bases from V and 3 bases from J, leaving 10 bases between. Per germline, CDR1 SNHLY and CDR2 FYNNEI. The CDR3 is 12 amino acids. In the PCR, 60 Vbeta and 13 Jbeta primers were used. Here immunoSEQ multiplex PCR was the method, and the copy in TCRdb shows in-frame clones only, minus some. In the table there are approximately 100,000 clones, roughly 83% of which are singletons. With respect to this clone: Antigen: not known.

This chain links TRBV2 with TRBJ2-7; D possibly corresponds to TRBD2 (5 bases). Input material: PBMCs. This receptor was taken from a female donor in good health and CMV-seropositive. CDR3 coding DNA: TGTGCCAGCAAACGGGAAAACTACGAGCAGTACTTC. Its translation: CASKRENYEQYF.